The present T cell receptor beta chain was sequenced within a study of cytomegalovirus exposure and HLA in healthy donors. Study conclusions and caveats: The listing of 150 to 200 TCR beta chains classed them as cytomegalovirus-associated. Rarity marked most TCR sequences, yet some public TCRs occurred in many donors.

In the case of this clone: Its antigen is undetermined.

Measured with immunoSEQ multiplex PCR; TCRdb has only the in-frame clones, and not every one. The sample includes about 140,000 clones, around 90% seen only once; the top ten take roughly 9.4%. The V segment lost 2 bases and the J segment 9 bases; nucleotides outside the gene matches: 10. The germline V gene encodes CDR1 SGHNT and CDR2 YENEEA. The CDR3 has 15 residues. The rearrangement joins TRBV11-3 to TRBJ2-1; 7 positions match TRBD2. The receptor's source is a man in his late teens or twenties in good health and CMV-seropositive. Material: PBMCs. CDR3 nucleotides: TGTGCCAGCAGCTTATTGCTCGGGCTAGCGGTTGAGCAGTTCTTC. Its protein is CASSLLLGLAVEQFF.